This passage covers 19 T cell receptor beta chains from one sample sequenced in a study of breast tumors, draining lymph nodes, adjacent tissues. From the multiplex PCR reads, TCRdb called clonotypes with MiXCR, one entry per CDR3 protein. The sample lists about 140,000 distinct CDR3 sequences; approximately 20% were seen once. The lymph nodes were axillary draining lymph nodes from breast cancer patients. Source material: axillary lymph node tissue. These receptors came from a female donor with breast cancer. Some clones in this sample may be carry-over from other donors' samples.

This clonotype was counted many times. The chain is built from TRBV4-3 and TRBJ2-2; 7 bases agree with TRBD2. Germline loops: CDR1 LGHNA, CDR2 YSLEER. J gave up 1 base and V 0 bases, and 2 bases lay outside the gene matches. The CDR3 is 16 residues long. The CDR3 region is CASSQDAGVNTGELFF. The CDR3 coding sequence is TGCGCCAGCAGCCAAGATGCGGGAGTGAACACCGGGGAGCTGTTTTTT.

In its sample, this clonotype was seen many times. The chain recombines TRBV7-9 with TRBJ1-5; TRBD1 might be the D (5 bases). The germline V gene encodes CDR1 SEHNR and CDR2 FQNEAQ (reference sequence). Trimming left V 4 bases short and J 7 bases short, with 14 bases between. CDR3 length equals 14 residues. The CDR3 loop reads CASSSGGDRQPQHF. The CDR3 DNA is TGTGCCAGCAGCTCGGGCGGGGACCGGCAGCCCCAGCATTTT. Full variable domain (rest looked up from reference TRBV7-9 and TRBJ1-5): DTGVSQNPRHKITKRGQNVTFRCDPISEHNRLYWYRQTLGQGPEFLTYFQNEAQLEKSRLLSDRFSAERPKGSFSTLEIQRTEQGDSAMYLCASSSGGDRQPQHFGDGTRLSIL.

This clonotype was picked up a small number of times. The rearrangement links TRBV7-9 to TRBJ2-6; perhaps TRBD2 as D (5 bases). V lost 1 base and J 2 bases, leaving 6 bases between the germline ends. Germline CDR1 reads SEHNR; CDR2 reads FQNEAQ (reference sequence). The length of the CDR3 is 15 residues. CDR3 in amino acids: CASSLGTPGANVLTF. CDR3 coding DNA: TGTGCCAGCAGCTTAGGGACTCCTGGGGCCAACGTCCTGACTTTC.

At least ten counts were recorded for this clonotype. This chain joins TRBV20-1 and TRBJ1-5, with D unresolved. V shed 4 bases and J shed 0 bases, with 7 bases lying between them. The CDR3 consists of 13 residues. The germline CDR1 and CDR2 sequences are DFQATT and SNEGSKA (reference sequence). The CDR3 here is CSAKDYSNQPQHF. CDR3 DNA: TGCAGTGCTAAAGATTATAGCAATCAGCCCCAGCATTTT.

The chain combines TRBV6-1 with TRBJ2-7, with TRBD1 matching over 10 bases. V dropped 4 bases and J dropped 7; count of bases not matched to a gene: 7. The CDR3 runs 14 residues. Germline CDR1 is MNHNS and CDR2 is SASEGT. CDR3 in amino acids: CASSGTGGFLEQYF. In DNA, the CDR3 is TGTGCCAGCAGTGGGACAGGGGGATTTTTGGAGCAGTACTTC.

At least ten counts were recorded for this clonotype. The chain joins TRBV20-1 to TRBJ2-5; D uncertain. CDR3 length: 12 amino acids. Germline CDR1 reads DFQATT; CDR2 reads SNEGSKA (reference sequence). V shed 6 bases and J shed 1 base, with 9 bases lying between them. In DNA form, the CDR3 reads TGCAGTGCCCCTAAGGCCCAAGAGACCCAGTACTTC. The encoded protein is CSAPKAQETQYF.

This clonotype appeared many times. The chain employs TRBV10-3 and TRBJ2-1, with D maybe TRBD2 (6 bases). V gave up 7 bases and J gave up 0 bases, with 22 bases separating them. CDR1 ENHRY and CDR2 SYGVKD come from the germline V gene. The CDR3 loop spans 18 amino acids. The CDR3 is CAIKGSGGDQGSYNEQFF. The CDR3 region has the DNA TGTGCCATCAAGGGGTCTGGCGGGGATCAGGGCTCCTACAATGAGCAGTTCTTC.

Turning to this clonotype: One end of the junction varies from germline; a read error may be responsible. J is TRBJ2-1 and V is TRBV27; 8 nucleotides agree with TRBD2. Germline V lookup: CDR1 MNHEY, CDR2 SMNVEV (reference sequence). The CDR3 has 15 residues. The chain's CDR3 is CARTPIAGNNNERFF. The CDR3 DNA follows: TGTGCCAGAACCCCTATAGCGGGAAATAACAATGAGCGGTTCTTC.

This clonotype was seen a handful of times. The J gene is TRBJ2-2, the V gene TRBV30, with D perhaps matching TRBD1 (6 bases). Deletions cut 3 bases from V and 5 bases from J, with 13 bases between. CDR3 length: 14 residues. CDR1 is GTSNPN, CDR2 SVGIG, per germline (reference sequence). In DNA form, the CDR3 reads TGTGCCTGGAGCACAGGGCAGCGGACCGGGGAGCTGTTTTTT. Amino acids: CAWSTGQRTGELFF.

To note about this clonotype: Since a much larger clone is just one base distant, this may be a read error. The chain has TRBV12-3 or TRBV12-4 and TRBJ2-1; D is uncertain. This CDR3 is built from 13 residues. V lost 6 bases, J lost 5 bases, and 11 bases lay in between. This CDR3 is CASSLASHNEQFF. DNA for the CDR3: TGTGCCAGCAGCCTCGCGTCCCACAATGAGCAGTTCTTC.

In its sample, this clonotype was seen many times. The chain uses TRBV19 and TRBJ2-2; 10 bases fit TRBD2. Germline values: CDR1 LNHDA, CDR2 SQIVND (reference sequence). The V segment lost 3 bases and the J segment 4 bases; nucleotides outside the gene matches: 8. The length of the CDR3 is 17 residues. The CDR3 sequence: CASSMWLAGVATGELFF. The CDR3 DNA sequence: TGTGCCAGTAGTATGTGGCTAGCGGGAGTCGCCACCGGGGAGCTGTTTTTT. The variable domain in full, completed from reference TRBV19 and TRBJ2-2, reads DGGITQSPKYLFRKEGQNVTLSCEQNLNHDAMYWYRQDPGQGLRLIYYSQIVNDFQKGDIAEGYSVSREKKESFPLTVTSAQKNPTAFYLCASSMWLAGVATGELFFGEGSRLTVL.

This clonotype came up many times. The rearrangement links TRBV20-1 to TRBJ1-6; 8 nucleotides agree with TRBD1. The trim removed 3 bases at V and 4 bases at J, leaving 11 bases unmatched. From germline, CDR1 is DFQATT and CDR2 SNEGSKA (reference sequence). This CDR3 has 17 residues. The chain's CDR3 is CSASQSDRVGYNSPLHF. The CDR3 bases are TGCAGTGCTAGTCAATCGGACAGGGTCGGATATAATTCACCCCTCCACTTT.

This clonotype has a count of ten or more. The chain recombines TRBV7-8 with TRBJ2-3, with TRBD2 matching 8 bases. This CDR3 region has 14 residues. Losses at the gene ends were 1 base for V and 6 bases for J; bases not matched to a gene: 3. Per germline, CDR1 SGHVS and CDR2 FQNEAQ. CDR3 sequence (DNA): TGTGCCAGCAGCTTAGGTAGCGGGATCGATACGCAGTATTTT. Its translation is CASSLGSGIDTQYF.

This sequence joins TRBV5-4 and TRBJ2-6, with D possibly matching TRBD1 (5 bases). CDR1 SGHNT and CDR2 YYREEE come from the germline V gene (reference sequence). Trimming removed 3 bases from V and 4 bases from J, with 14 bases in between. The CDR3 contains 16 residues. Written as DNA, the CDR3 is TGTGCCAGCAGCTCAGGCCCAGGGTTCGGGGCCAACGTCCTGACTTTC. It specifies CASSSGPGFGANVLTF.

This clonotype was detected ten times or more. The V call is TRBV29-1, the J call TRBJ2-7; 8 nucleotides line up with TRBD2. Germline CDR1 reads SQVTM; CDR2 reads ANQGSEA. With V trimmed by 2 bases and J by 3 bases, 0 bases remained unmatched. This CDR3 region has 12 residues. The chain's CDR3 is CSVELAGYEQYF. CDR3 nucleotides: TGCAGCGTTGAACTAGCGGGCTACGAGCAGTACTTC.

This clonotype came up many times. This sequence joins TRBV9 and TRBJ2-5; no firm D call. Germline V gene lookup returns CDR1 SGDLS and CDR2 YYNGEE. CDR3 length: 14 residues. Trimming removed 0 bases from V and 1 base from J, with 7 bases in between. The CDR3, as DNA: TGTGCCAGCAGCGTAGATTCTTTCCAAGAGACCCAGTACTTC. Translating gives CASSVDSFQETQYF.

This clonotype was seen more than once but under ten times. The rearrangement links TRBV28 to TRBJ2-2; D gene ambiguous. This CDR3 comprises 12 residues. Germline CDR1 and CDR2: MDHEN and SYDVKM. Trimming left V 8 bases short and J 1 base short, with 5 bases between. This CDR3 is CASVKNTGELFF. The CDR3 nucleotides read TGTGCCAGCGTGAAGAACACCGGGGAGCTGTTTTTT. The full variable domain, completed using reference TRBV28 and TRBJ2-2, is DVKVTQSSRYLVKRTGEKVFLECVQDMDHENMFWYRQDPGLGLRLIYFSYDVKMKEKGDIPEGYSVSREKKERFSLILESASTNQTSMYLCASVKNTGELFFGEGSRLTVL.

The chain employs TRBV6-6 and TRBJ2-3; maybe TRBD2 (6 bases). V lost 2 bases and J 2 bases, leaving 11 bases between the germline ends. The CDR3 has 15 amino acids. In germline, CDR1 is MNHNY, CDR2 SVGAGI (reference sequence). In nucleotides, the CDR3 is TGTGCCAGCAGTTACGACGGGACTTCCACAGATACGCAGTATTTT. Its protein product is CASSYDGTSTDTQYF.

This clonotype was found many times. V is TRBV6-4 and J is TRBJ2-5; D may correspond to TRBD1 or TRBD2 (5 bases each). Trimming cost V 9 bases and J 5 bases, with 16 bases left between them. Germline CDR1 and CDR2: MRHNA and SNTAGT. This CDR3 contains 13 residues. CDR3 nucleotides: TGTGCCAGTAGAGGGGAATCCTACGAGACCCAGTACTTC. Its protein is CASRGESYETQYF.